The text below deals with one TCR beta chain. The clone's antigen remains unknown. No base qualities exist here, and no much larger clone lies one base off it. The sample is drawn from a study of blood T cell repertoires in COVID-19 (dated by TCRdb to about 2020). General notes on the study: The collaborator samples originated in the United States, Italy and Spain and spanned the acute and convalescent phases of COVID-19. The prospective study material was composed of cDNA or gDNA derived from T cells, B-cell-depleted T cells, or PBMCs. Deeply sampled blood TCRbeta repertoires from subjects exposed to, actively infected with, or recovered from COVID-19 were included in the dataset. The repertoires were released in a freely available public database meant as a resource for research on the immune response to SARS-CoV-2. Samples came from the ongoing ImmuneRACE study (first 160 participants) plus 1,254 subjects from 6 global collaborators. The sample metadata nearly always contained a de-identified subject ID, COVID-19 status, age in years and sex. Where HLA class I and class II types were available, the types were taken from metadata supplied by the sample provider, not from assay-based typing. Study-wide conclusions, independent of this receptor: How much clinical and demographic metadata was included differed by source and by participant, and the metadata was provided uncurated.

There are 12 amino acids in the CDR3, from cysteine to phenylalanine inclusive. Only the CDR3 portion is preserved as DNA: 36 bases, with reading frame beginning at the first base. V is reduced by 2 bases and J by 8 bases, leaving a spacing of 7 bases between them. From a lookup of the germline V gene, CDR1 and CDR2 are MDHEN and SYDVKM. At one collaborating source in Seattle, patients were enrolled during active infection and were followed longitudinally through the course of disease. Each collaborating institution followed its own protocols to collect whole blood in K2EDTA tubes. For TCRbeta analysis, collaborator samples were shipped as frozen whole blood, as isolated PBMCs, or as DNA extracted from either sample type. TCRbeta CDR3 regions were amplified from genomic DNA using the immunoSEQ Assay, a bias-controlled multiplex PCR. Per the source publication's procedure: Within the assay, amplification of reference gene primers was used to estimate how many nucleated cells each sample contained. Sequence reads were collapsed and filtered to measure the absolute abundance of every unique TCRbeta CDR3 rearrangement. For each sample, productive Simpson clonality was calculated as the square root of Simpson's diversity index across productive rearrangements. The immuneACCESS repertoire file appears here via TCRdb, limited to in-frame rearrangements. These files lack a portion of the clones; in checked studies, under half of the deficit traces to unresolved V genes, and the cause of the others is not known. V, J and clone size were drawn from that table, and D and trimming were deduced from the DNA. The table for this sample lists 200,000 to 300,000 clones; approximately 86% of them were counted only once. The leading ten clones occupy about 5.2% of the sample.

This sequence was found in a woman aged 55-69 years with COVID-19, enrolled during active disease. Sequencing input: peripheral blood. The sequence is built from TRBV28 and TRBJ2-1; possibly the D gene is TRBD1, per 5 matching bases. The base sequence is TGTGCCAGCAGTTTAAGGGGTTATGAGCAGTTCTTC. It codes for CASSLRGYEQFF.